This T cell receptor (beta chain) is drawn from a study of blood T cell repertoires in COVID-19. Background on the study: Collection of acute and convalescent COVID-19 samples took place in the United States, Italy and Spain. In each case, the material was cDNA or gDNA derived from T cells, B-cell-depleted T cells, or PBMCs.

This CDR3 has 18 amino acids. With 3 bases clipped from V and 0 bases from J, the junction kept 10 bases outside the gene matches. Germline lookup yields CDR1 SGHKS and CDR2 YYEKEE (reference sequence). Authors' data handling: How many nucleated cells were present was estimated from reference gene primer amplification. The method was immunoSEQ multiplex PCR; TCRdb's version includes in-frame clones alone and lacks a portion of them. Clone size and V and J calls were adopted from that table, with D and trimming inferred from the DNA. The sample lists fewer than 45,000 clones; around 81% were seen once.

Sample: peripheral blood. The origin of this receptor is a man in his forties with active or convalescent COVID-19. The chain carries TRBV5-5 and TRBJ1-1; TRBD1 aligns across 11 bases. The CDR3 DNA follows: TGTGCCAGCAGCTGGAGGGGACAGGGGGGAAGAGTGAACACTGAAGCTTTCTTT. This encodes CASSWRGQGGRVNTEAFF.